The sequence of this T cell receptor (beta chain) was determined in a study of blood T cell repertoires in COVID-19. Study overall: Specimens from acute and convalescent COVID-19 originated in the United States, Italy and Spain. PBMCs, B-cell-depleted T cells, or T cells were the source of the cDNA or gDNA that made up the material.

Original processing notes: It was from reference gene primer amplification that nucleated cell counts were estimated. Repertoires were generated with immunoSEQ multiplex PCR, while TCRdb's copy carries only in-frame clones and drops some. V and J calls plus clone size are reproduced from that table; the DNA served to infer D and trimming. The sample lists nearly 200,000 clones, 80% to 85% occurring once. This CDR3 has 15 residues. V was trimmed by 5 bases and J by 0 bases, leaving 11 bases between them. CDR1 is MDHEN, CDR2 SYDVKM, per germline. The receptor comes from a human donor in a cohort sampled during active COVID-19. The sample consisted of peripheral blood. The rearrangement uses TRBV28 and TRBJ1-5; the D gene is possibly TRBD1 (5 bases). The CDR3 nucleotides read TGTGCCAGCAGTCTACCGACAGATAGCAATCAGCCCCAGCATTTT. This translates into CASSLPTDSNQPQHF.